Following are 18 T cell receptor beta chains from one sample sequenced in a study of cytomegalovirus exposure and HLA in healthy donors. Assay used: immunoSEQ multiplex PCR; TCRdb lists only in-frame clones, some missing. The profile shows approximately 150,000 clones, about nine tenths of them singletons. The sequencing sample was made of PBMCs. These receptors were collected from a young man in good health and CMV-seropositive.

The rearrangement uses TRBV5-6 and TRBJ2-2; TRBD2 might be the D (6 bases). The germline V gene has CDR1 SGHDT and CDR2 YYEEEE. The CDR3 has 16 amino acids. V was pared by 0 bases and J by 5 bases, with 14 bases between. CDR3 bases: TGTGCCAGCAGCTTGGTCGGCGGGGACCGGACCGGGGAGCTGTTTTTT. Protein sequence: CASSLVGGDRTGELFF.

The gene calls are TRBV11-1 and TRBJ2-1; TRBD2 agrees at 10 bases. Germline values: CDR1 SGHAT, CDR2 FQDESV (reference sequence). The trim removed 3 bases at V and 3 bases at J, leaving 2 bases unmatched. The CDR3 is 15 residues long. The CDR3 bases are TGTGCCAGCAGCTTTACTAGCGGGGTCTACAATGAGCAGTTCTTC. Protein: CASSFTSGVYNEQFF.

The CDR3 DNA reads TGTGCCATCAGTGCCCGAACAGGAAATGGCGAGCAGTACTTC. Its protein is CAISARTGNGEQYF. The chain employs TRBV10-3 and TRBJ2-7; D might be TRBD1 (5 bases). Germline V gene data show CDR1 as ENHRY and CDR2 as SYGVKD. CDR3 size: 14 residues. The V end lost 4 bases, the J end lost 6 bases, and 16 bases lay between the germline ends.

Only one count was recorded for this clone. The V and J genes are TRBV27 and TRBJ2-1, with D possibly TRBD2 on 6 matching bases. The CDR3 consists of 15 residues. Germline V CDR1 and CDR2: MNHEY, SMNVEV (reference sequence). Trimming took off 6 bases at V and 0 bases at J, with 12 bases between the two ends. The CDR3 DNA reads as TGTGCCAGCAGCCTAGGAGGGAGCTCCTACAATGAGCAGTTCTTC. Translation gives CASSLGGSSYNEQFF.

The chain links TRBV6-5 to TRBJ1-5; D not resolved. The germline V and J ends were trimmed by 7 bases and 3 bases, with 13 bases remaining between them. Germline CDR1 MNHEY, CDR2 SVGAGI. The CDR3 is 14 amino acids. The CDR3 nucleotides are TGTGCCAGCAAGGTGGGCATCGACAATCAGCCCCAGCATTTT. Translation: CASKVGIDNQPQHF.

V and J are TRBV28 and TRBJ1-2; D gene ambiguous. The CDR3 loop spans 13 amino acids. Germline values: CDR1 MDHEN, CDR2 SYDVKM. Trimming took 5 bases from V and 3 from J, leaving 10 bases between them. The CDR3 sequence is CASSGEFYYGYTF. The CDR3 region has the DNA TGTGCCAGCAGTGGAGAATTTTACTATGGCTACACCTTC.

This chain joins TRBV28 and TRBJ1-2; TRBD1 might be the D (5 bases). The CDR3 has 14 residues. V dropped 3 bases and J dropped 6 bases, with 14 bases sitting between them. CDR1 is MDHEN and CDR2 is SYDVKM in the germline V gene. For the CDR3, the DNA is TGTGCCAGCAGTTTTTTCCGCCAGGGTAATGGCTACACCTTC. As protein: CASSFFRQGNGYTF.

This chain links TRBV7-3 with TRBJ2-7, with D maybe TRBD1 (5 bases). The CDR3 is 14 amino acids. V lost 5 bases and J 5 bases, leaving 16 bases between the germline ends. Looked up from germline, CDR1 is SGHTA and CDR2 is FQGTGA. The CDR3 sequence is CASSRLARADEQYF. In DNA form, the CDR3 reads TGTGCCAGCAGCCGTCTGGCCAGGGCCGACGAGCAGTACTTC.

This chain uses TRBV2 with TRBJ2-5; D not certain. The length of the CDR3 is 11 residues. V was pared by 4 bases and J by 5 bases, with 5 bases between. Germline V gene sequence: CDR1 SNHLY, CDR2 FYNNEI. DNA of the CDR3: TGTGCCAGCAGTGTCCTGGAGACCCAGTACTTC. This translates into CASSVLETQYF.

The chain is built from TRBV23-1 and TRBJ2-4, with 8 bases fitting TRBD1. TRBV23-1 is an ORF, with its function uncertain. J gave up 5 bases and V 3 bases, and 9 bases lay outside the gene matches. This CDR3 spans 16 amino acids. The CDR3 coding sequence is TGCGCCAGCAGTCAGCCCGCGACAGGGGATGAAAACATTCAGTACTTC. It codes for CASSQPATGDENIQYF.

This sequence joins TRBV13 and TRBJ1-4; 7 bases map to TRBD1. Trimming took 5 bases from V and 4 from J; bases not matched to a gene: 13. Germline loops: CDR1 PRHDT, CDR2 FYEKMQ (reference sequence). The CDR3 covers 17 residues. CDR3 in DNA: TGTGCCAGCAGCCTTAAAGAGGGGACAGCTAATAATGAAAAACTGTTTTTT. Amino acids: CASSLKEGTANNEKLFF.

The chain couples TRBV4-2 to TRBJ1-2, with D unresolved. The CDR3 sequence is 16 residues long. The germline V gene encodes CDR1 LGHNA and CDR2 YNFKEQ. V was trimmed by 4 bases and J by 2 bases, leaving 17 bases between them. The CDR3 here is CASSPPAGATNYGYTF. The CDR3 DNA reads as TGTGCCAGCAGCCCCCCCGCGGGAGCTACAAACTATGGCTACACCTTC.

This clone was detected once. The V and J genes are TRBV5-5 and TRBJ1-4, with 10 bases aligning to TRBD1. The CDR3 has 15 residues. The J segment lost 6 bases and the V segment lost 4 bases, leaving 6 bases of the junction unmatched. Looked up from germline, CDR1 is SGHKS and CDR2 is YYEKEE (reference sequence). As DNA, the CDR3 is TGTGCCAGCAGCAAGACCGGGACAGGGGATGAAAAACTGTTTTTT. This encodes CASSKTGTGDEKLFF.

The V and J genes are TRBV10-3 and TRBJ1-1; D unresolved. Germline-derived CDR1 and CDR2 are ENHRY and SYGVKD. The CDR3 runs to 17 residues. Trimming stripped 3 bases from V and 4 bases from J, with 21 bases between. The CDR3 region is CAISEERVLGRTTEAFF. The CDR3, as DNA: TGTGCCATCAGTGAAGAGAGGGTTTTAGGCCGGACCACTGAAGCTTTCTTT.

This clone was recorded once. The CDR3 bases are TGCAGCGTTGGTCGGCAGGGTCTGAGGAATGAGCAGTTCTTC. It codes for CSVGRQGLRNEQFF. This chain uses TRBV29-1 with TRBJ2-1; the D gene is possibly TRBD1 (5 bases). Germline values: CDR1 SQVTM, CDR2 ANQGSEA. This CDR3 has 14 residues. V shed 4 bases and J shed 7 bases, with 17 bases lying between them.

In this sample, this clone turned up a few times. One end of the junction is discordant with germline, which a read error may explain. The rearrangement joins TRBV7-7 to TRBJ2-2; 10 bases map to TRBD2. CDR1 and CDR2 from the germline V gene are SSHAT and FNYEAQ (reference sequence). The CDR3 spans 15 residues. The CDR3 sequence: CASSSSGGNTGELFF. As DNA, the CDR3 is TGTGCTAGCAGCTCTAGCGGGGGGAACACCGGGGAGCTGTTTTTT.

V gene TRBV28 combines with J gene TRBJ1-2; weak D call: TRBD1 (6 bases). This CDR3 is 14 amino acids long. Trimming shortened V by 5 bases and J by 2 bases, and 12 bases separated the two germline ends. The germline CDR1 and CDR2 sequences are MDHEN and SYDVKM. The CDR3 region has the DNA TGTGCCAGCAGTCGCCCCGACAGGAACTATGGCTACACCTTC. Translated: CASSRPDRNYGYTF.

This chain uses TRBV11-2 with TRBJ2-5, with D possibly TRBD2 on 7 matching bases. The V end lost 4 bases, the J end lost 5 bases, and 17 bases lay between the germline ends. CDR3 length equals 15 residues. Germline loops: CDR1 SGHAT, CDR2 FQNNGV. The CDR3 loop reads CASSSRAGAVETQYF. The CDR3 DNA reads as TGTGCCAGCAGCTCCCGCGCGGGGGCGGTGGAGACCCAGTACTTC.